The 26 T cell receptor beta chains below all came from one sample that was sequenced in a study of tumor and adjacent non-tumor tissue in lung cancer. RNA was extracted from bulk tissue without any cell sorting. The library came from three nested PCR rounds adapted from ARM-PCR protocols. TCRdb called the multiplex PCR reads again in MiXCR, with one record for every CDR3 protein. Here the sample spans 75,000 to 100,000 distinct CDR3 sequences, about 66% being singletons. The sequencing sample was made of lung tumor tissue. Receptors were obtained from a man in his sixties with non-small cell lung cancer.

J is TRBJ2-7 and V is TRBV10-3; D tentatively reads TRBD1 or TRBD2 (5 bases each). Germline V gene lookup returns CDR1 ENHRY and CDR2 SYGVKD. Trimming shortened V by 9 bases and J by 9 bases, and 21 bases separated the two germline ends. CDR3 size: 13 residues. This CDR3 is CAMSRDGAHVQYF. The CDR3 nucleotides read TGTGCCATGTCCCGGGACGGAGCCCACGTGCAGTACTTC.

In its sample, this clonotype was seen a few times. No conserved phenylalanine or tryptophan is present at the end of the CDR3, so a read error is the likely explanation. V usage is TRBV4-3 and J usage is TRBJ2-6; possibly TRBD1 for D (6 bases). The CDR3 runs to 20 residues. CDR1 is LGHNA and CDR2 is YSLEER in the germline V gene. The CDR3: CASSKTGGAGAVSGVNVLTL. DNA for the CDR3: TGCGCCAGCAGCAAAACGGGTGGGGCAGGGGCTGTCTCTGGGGTCAACGTCCTGACTTTG.

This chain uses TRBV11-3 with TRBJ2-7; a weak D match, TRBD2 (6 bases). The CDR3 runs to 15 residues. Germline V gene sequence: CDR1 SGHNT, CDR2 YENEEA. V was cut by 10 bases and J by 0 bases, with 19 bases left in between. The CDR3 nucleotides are TGTGCCACTAGGAGGGCTAGCGCGACCTCCTACGAGCAGTACTTC. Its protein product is CATRRASATSYEQYF.

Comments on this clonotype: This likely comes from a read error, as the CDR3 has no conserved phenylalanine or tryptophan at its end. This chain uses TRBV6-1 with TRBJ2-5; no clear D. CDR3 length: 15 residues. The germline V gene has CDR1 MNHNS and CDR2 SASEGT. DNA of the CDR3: TGTGCAAGCAGTGAATGGGGATGGTACCAAGAGACCCAGTACTGC. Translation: CASSEWGWYQETQYC.

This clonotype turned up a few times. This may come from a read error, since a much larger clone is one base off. The chain's CDR3 is CASRTSGRADTQYF. As DNA, the CDR3 is TGTGCCAGCAGGACTAGCGGGAGAGCAGATACGCAGTATTTT. The chain carries TRBV12-3 or TRBV12-4 and TRBJ2-3, with 12 bases fitting TRBD2. This CDR3 is built from 14 residues. J gave up 4 bases and V 6 bases, and 2 bases lay outside the gene matches.

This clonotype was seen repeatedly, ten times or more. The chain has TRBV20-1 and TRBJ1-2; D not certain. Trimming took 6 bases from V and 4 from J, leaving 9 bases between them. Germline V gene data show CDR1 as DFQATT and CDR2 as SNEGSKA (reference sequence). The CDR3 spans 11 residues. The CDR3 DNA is TGCAGTGCACTAGGTATCTATGGCTACACCTTC. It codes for CSALGIYGYTF.

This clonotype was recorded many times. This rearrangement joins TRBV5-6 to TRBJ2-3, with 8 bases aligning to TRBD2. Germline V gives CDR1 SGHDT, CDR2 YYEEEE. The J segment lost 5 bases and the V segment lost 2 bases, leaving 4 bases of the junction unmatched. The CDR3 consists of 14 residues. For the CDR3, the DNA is TGTGCCAGCAGCTTTCGGGGGGGGGGAGATACGCAGTATTTT. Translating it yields CASSFRGGGDTQYF.

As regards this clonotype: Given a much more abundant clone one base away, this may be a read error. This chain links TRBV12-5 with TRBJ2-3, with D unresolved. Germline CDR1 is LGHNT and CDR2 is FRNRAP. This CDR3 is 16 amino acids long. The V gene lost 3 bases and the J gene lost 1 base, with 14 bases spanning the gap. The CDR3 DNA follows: TGTGCTAGTGGTTTAGGCCAGATTACTGGCACAGATACGCAGTATTTT. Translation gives CASGLGQITGTDTQYF.

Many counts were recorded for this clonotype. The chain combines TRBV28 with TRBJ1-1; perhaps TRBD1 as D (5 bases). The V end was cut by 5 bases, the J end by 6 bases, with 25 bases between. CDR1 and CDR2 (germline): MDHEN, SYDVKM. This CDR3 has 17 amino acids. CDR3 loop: CASSTRALGESQPEAFF. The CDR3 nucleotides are TGTGCCAGCAGTACTCGTGCATTGGGGGAGTCACAACCTGAAGCTTTCTTT. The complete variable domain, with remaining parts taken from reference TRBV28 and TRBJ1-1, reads DVKVTQSSRYLVKRTGEKVFLECVQDMDHENMFWYRQDPGLGLRLIYFSYDVKMKEKGDIPEGYSVSREKKERFSLILESASTNQTSMYLCASSTRALGESQPEAFFGQGTRLTVV.

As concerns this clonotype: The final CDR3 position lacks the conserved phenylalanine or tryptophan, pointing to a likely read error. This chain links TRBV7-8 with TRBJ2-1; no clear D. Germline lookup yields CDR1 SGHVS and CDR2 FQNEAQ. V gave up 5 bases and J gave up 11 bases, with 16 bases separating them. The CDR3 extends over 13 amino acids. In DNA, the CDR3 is TGTGCCAGCAGCCACGGAGACGGCGGTAAGCAGTTCTCC. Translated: CASSHGDGGKQFS.

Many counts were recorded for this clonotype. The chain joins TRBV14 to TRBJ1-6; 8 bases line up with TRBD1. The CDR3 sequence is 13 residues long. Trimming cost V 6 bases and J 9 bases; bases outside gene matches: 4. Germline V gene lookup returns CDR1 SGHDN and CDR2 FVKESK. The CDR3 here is CASRGTGRSPLHF. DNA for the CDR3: TGTGCCAGCAGGGGGACAGGTCGTTCACCCCTCCACTTT.

CDR3 nucleotides: TGTGCCAGCAGCCGAGTACTAGCGGGGGGTCAGGAGACCCAGTACTTC. It specifies CASSRVLAGGQETQYF. The V gene is TRBV12-3 or TRBV12-4, the J gene TRBJ2-5; 12 bases match TRBD2. J was trimmed by 5 bases and V by 6 bases; bases with no gene match: 10. The CDR3 loop spans 16 amino acids.

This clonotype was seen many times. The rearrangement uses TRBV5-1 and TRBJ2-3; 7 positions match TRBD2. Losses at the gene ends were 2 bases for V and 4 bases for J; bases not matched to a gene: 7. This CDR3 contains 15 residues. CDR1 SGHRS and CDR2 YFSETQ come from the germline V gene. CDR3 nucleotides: TGCGCCAGCAGCTTACAAGCGGGGTTGGCAGATACGCAGTATTTT. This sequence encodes CASSLQAGLADTQYF.

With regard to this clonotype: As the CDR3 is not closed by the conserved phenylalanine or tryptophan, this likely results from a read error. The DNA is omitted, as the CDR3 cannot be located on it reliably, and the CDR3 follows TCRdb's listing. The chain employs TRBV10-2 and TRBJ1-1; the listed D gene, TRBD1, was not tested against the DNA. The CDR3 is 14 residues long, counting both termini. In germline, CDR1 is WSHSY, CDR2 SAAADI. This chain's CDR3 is CASKLRGENIETFY.

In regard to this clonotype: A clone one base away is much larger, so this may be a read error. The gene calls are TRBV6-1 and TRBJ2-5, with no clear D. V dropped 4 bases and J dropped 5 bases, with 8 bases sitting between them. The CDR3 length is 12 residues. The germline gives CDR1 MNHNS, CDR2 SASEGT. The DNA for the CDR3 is TGTGCCAGCAGTGCCAAGGTTGAGACCCAGTACTTC. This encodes CASSAKVETQYF.

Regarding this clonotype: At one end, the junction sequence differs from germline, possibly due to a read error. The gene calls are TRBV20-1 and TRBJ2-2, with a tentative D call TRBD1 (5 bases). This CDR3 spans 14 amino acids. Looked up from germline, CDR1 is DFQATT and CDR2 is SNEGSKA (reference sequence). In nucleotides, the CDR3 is TGCAATGCTAGAGTGGTCGTGGGGCACGGGGAGCTGTTTTTT. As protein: CNARVVVGHGELFF.

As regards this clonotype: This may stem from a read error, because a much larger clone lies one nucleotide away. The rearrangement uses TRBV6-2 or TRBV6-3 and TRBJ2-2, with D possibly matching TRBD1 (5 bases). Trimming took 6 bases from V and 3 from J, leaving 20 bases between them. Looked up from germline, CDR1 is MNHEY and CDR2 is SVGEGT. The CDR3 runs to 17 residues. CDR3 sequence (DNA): TGTGCCAGCAGACTACCCATGGACAAATTCGACACCGGGGAGCTGTTTTTT. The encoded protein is CASRLPMDKFDTGELFF.

The chain's CDR3 is CASMTGGRSDEQFF. CDR3 sequence (DNA): TGTGCCAGCATGACTGGCGGGAGGTCCGATGAGCAGTTCTTC. The rearrangement uses TRBV6-1 and TRBJ2-1; TRBD2 matches at 8 bases. CDR1 and CDR2 from the germline V gene are MNHNS and SASEGT. CDR3 size: 14 residues. Germline trimming cut 7 bases from V and 8 bases from J; bases unmatched to any gene: 10.

CDR3 in DNA: TGTGCCAGCAGTTTACAAGGGGTTATATCAGGTTCCTACAATGAGCAGTTCTTC. The encoded protein is CASSLQGVISGSYNEQFF. The V call is TRBV12-3 or TRBV12-4, the J call TRBJ2-1, with D maybe TRBD1 (5 bases). The CDR3 sequence is 18 residues long. V shed 2 bases and J shed 1 base, with 18 bases lying between them.

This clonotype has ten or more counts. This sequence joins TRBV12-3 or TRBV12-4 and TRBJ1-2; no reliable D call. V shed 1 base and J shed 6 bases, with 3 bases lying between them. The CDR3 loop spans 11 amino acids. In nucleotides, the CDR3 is TGTGCCAGCAGTTTAGGCCATGGCTACACCTTC. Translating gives CASSLGHGYTF.

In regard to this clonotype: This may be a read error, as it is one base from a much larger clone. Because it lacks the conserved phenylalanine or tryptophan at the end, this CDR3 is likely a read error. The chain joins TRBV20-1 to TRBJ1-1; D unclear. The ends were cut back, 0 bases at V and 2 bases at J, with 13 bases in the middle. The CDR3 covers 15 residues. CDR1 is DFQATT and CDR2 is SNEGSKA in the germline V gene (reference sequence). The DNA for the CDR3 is TGCAGTGCTAGAGATATTGGGAGGGCCAACACTGAAGCTTTCCTT. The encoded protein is CSARDIGRANTEAFL.

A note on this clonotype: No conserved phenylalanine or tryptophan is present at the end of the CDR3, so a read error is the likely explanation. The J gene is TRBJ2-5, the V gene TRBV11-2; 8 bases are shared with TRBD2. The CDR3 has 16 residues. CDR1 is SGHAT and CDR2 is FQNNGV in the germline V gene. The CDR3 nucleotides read TGTGCCAACAGCTTGCACGGACTAGCCGTCCAAGAGACCCAGTACTTA. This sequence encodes CANSLHGLAVQETQYL.

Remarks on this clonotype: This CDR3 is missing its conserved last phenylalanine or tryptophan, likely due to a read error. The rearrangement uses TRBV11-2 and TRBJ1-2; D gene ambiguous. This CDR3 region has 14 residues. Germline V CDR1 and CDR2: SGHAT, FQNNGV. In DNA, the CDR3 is TGTGCCATCAGCGCAAGTGCGGGCGTCGGTGGCTACACCTAC. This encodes CAISASAGVGGYTY.

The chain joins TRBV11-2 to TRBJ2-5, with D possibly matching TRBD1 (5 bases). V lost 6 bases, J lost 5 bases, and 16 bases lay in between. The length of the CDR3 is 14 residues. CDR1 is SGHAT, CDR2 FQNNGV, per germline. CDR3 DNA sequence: TGTGCCAGCAGTCCGGCTTCAGGGTGGGAGACCCAGTACTTC. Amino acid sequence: CASSPASGWETQYF.

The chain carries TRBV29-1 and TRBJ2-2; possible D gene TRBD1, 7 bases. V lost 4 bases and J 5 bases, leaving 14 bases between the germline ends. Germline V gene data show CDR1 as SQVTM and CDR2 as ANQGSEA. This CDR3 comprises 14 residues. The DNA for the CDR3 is TGCAGCGTTGGTTGGACAGGAGGGACCGGGGAGCTGTTTTTT. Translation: CSVGWTGGTGELFF.

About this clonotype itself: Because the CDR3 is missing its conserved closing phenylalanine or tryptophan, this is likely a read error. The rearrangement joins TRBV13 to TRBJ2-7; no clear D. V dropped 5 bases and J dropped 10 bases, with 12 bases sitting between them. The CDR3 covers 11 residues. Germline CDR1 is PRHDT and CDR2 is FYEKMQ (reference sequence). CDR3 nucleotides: TGTGCCAGCAGCATTGAACGTTCTCAGTACTTG. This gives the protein CASSIERSQYL.